These T cell receptor beta chains were read from a single sample in a study of somatic mutations in cytotoxic T cells in rheumatoid arthritis. Profiled with immunoSEQ multiplex PCR; TCRdb holds only in-frame clones, not every one. The data contain tens of thousands of clones, less than 85% of them singletons. Sequencing input: CD8+ T cells sorted from blood. Receptors were obtained from a man aged 35-49 years in good health. Each CDR3 is given with its conserved first and last residue. The D gene is left open where the match is weak. Not all rows give a size; the values are once, few, many and, for expanded clones, a class.

D	V	J	size	DNA	CDR3
TRBD2	TRBV11-2	TRBJ2-4	NA	TGTGCCAGCAGCCCTCCATTAGCGGGAGGTCCAAAAAACATTCAGTACTTC	CASSPPLAGGPKNIQYF
TRBD2	TRBV27	TRBJ2-7	NA	TGTGCCAGCGGACTAGCGGGATCCTACGAGCAGTACTTC	CASGLAGSYEQYF
NA	TRBV19	TRBJ2-7	NA	TGTGCCACCGACGCGGGTCCCTACGAGCAGTACTTC	CATDAGPYEQYF
NA	TRBV28	TRBJ1-1	NA	TGTGCCAGCAGTCCTCGGAGCACTGAAGCTTTCTTT	CASSPRSTEAFF
NA	TRBV27	TRBJ2-2	NA	TGTGCCAGCAGTTCTGTACTAAACACCGGGGAGCTGTTTTTT	CASSSVLNTGELFF
NA	TRBV30	TRBJ2-5	NA	TGTGCCTGGAGAGGTAGGGGGGGGAGCGAGACCCAGTACTTC	CAWRGRGGSETQYF
TRBD2	TRBV7-9	TRBJ2-3	NA	TGTGCCAGCAGCTCCGAAAGTAGCGGGAGATCAGATACGCAGTATTTT	CASSSESSGRSDTQYF
NA	TRBV19	TRBJ2-6	NA	TGTGCCAGTAGTATATTAACCTCTGGGGCCAACGTCCTGACTTTC	CASSILTSGANVLTF
NA	TRBV7-9	TRBJ2-3	NA	TGTGCCAGCAGCTTACTGGGTTATGGAGATACGCAGTATTTT	CASSLLGYGDTQYF
NA	TRBV7-2	TRBJ1-4	NA	TGTGCCAGCAGCTTCGGAACTGCAACTAATGAAAAACTGTTTTTT	CASSFGTATNEKLFF
TRBD1	TRBV4-3	TRBJ2-5	NA	TGCGCCAGCAGCCAGGACCGGGACAGCCAAGAGACCCAGTACTTC	CASSQDRDSQETQYF
NA	TRBV28	TRBJ2-7	once	TGTGCCAGCAGTCAGACCTACGAGCAGTACTTC	CASSQTYEQYF
TRBD2	TRBV28	TRBJ2-1	NA	TGTGCCAGCAGCTCGGGCGCGGGAGGGCCGGGTTACAATGAGCAGTTCTTC	CASSSGAGGPGYNEQFF
TRBD1	TRBV27	TRBJ2-7	NA	TGTGCCAGCAGCCTGGGACAGGTCAACGAGCAGTACTTC	CASSLGQVNEQYF
NA	TRBV9	TRBJ2-7	NA	TGTGCCAGCAGCGTACAACCCGAGGACGAGCAGTACTTC	CASSVQPEDEQYF
NA	TRBV21-1	TRBJ2-7	NA	TGTGCCAGCAGCATACCGGGAGCGGTTTACTCGTCCTACGAGCAGTACTTC	CASSIPGAVYSSYEQYF
NA	TRBV15	TRBJ1-1	NA	TGTGCCACCAGCTCCCGAGATAGGGCTTTCTTT	CATSSRDRAFF
NA	TRBV2	TRBJ2-2	NA	TGTGCCAGCAGCGACCCCGCAGGGACGAACACCGGGGAGCTGTTTTTT	CASSDPAGTNTGELFF
NA	TRBV7-9	TRBJ2-7	NA	TGTGCCAGCAGCCCCGCCAGTTACGAGCAGTACTTC	CASSPASYEQYF
NA	TRBV7-9	TRBJ2-7	NA	TGTGCCACCGCGCCGGACGGATACTACGAGCAGTACTTC	CATAPDGYYEQYF
NA	TRBV7-9	TRBJ2-2	NA	TGTGCCAGCAGCCTTGACTATTCCGCCGGGGAGCTGTTTTTT	CASSLDYSAGELFF
TRBD1	TRBV27	TRBJ1-1	NA	TGTGCCAGCTCTTCCGGGCTAGGACAGGGGAACACTGAAGCTTTCTTT	CASSSGLGQGNTEAFF
TRBD1	TRBV7-9	TRBJ2-2	once	TGTGCCAGCAGCTCCCCGGGACAGACCGGGGAGCTGTTTTTT	CASSSPGQTGELFF
TRBD1	TRBV6-6	TRBJ2-7	NA	TGTGCCAGCAGCACGACAGGGATGACCTACGAGCAGTACTTC	CASSTTGMTYEQYF
NA	TRBV6-6	TRBJ2-2	NA	TGTGCCAGCAGTGTTGGGGGGCGGACCGGGGAGCTGTTTTTT	CASSVGGRTGELFF
NA	TRBV7-9	TRBJ2-3	NA	TGTGCCAGCAGCTTTCCAGATACGCAGTATTTT	CASSFPDTQYF
NA	TRBV7-9	TRBJ2-7	NA	TGTGCCAGCAGTAACAGTGGCTACGAGCAGTACTTC	CASSNSGYEQYF
TRBD1	TRBV11-2	TRBJ2-7	NA	TGTGCCAGCAGCGTGGGACAGGGAGCCGAGCAGTACTTC	CASSVGQGAEQYF
NA	TRBV27	TRBJ1-4	NA	TGTGCCAGCAGTTCGTACAGGGTTACTAATGAAAAACTGTTTTTT	CASSSYRVTNEKLFF
NA	TRBV10-3	TRBJ1-1	NA	TGTGCCATCAGTGAGTCGATGCAGGGAAAAGGTCTGAGCACTGAAGCTTTCTTT	CAISESMQGKGLSTEAFF
NA	TRBV2	TRBJ1-4	NA	TGTGCCAGCAGTGGCGGAACGGCAACTAATGAAAAACTGTTTTTT	CASSGGTATNEKLFF
TRBD2	TRBV27	TRBJ2-7	NA	TGTGCCAGCAGTGTAGGGGATTGGACCGGGGAGGGGGAGCAGTACTTC	CASSVGDWTGEGEQYF
NA	TRBV19	TRBJ2-7	NA	TGTGCCAGTAGTGGGCGGGCCTCTGCCGAGCAGTACTTC	CASSGRASAEQYF
TRBD1	TRBV4-1	TRBJ2-1	NA	TGCGCCAGCAGCCAAGGGAGGACAGGGGGAGTTGAGCAGTTCTTC	CASSQGRTGGVEQFF
TRBD1	TRBV9	TRBJ2-2	NA	TGTGCCAGCAGCTCCCGGACAGGCGTGAACACCGGGGAGCTGTTTTTT	CASSSRTGVNTGELFF
TRBD1	TRBV27	TRBJ2-3	NA	TGTGCCAGCAGTTCGGGACAGGGGACAGATACGCAGTATTTT	CASSSGQGTDTQYF
TRBD2	TRBV7-9	TRBJ2-1	NA	TGTGCCAGCAGCTTGCGAGCGGGAGGGCCTCACAATGAGCAGTTCTTC	CASSLRAGGPHNEQFF
NA	TRBV27	TRBJ2-1	NA	TGTGCCAGCAGTCCCGGGGGCCCCTACAATGAGCAGTTCTTC	CASSPGGPYNEQFF